The 10 T cell receptor beta chains below all came from one sample that was sequenced in a study of regulatory T cells in long-lasting Graves disease. Arm-PCR of CDR3 regions and iRepertoire HTBI primers were the basis on which TCR beta libraries were built. TCRdb used MiXCR to reprocess the multiplex PCR reads, holding one entry per CDR3 protein. Of some 340,000 distinct CDR3 sequences listed, over 9.5% are singletons. Time point in this sample: newly diagnosed GD, antithyroid drugs for less than 3 months. Extracted PBMC RNA gave rise to the TCR library. These data were also reused for a study on T cells in Graves' hyperthyroidism and ophthalmopathy.

The material sequenced was peripheral blood mononuclear cells (PBMCs), taken at new diagnosis, from a patient treated with antithyroid drugs. These receptors were taken from a woman aged 18-29 years with Graves disease.

V is TRBV12-3 or TRBV12-4 and J is TRBJ2-1; 8 nucleotides align to TRBD2. Unmatched junction bases numbered 3, after V lost 3 bases and J lost 5 bases. CDR3 length equals 14 residues. The CDR3 nucleotides read TGTGCCAGCAGTTTTGGGACTAGTGACAATGAGCAGTTCTTC. Translating gives CASSFGTSDNEQFF.

Many counts were recorded for this clonotype. V gene TRBV7-6 combines with J gene TRBJ2-5; no definite D call. In germline, CDR1 is SGHVS, CDR2 FNYEAQ. There are 14 residues in the CDR3. V gave up 0 bases and J gave up 7 bases, with 12 bases separating them. CDR3 loop: CASSLALADGTQYF. In DNA form, the CDR3 reads TGTGCCAGCAGCTTAGCGCTGGCGGACGGGACCCAGTACTTC.

The rearrangement joins TRBV27 to TRBJ2-5; D unresolved. TRBJ2-1 explains the end of the DNA better; the J call may be wrong. This CDR3 has 14 amino acids. In germline, CDR1 is MNHEY, CDR2 SMNVEV (reference sequence). The CDR3 region is CASSPSDVYNEQFF. The CDR3 DNA sequence: TGTGCCAGCAGTCCCTCGGACGTGTACAATGAGCAGTTCTTC.

This clonotype was picked up many times. The chain couples TRBV3-1 to TRBJ2-3, with D possibly being TRBD2 (7 bases). The CDR3 runs 14 residues. In germline, CDR1 is LGHDT, CDR2 YNNKEL (reference sequence). The germline V and J ends were trimmed by 7 bases and 2 bases, with 13 bases remaining between them. DNA of the CDR3: TGTGCCAGCACCCCGGGGGGCCTCACAGATACGCAGTATTTT. Protein product: CASTPGGLTDTQYF.

This clonotype was seen at least ten times. J is TRBJ2-7 and V is TRBV11-2; no definite D call. V was cut by 3 bases and J by 1 base, with 16 bases left in between. Germline CDR1 SGHAT, CDR2 FQNNGV. The CDR3 extends over 16 amino acids. The CDR3 DNA reads as TGTGCCAGCAGCTTCGGAGTGGGTTGGAGATCCTACGAGCAGTACGTC. This sequence encodes CASSFGVGWRSYEQYV.

This clonotype was seen more than once but under ten times. The chain employs TRBV4-1 and TRBJ1-1, with D unresolved. Per the germline V gene, CDR1 is MGHRA and CDR2 is YSYEKL. Trimming took 0 bases from V and 1 from J, leaving 6 bases between them. This CDR3 contains 14 residues. The CDR3 region is CASSQDPANTEAFF. The CDR3 bases are TGCGCCAGCAGCCAAGATCCCGCGAACACTGAAGCTTTCTTT.

This clonotype showed up many times. CDR3 DNA: TGTGCCAGCAGCTATGCCGGGACAGTCAACTATGGCTACACCTTC. Translating it yields CASSYAGTVNYGYTF. The genes are TRBV7-9 and TRBJ1-2; 7 positions agree with TRBD1. CDR1 and CDR2 from the germline V gene are SEHNR and FQNEAQ (reference sequence). Trimming took 4 bases from V and 2 from J; bases not matched to a gene: 7. The CDR3 sequence is 15 residues long.

This clonotype came up many times. V usage is TRBV5-6 and J usage is TRBJ1-1; tentative D call: TRBD1 (5 bases). In germline, CDR1 is SGHDT, CDR2 YYEEEE. The CDR3 covers 14 residues. The ends were cut back, 2 bases at V and 1 base at J, with 9 bases in the middle. The CDR3, as DNA: TGTGCCAGCAGCTTTGAAACAGGGAACACTGAAGCTTTCTTT. This codes for CASSFETGNTEAFF.

Many counts were recorded for this clonotype. This chain links TRBV3-1 with TRBJ2-3, with a weak D call TRBD1 (5 bases). V lost 0 bases, J lost 9 bases, and 10 bases lay in between. CDR3 length: 13 residues. The germline gives CDR1 LGHDT, CDR2 YNNKEL (reference sequence). DNA of the CDR3: TGTGCCAGCAGCCAAGACAGGGCGGACACGCAGTATTTT. It encodes CASSQDRADTQYF.

At least ten counts were recorded for this clonotype. This rearrangement joins TRBV7-9 to TRBJ2-1; 7 nucleotides line up with TRBD2. CDR3 length equals 17 residues. V shed 0 bases, J shed 5 bases, and the junction held 10 bases outside the gene matches. CDR1 and CDR2 (germline): SEHNR, FQNEAQ (reference sequence). The CDR3 coding sequence is TGTGCCAGCAGCTTAGCCCCTCGCGGGAGCCCTCACAATGAGCAGTTCTTC. This sequence encodes CASSLAPRGSPHNEQFF.